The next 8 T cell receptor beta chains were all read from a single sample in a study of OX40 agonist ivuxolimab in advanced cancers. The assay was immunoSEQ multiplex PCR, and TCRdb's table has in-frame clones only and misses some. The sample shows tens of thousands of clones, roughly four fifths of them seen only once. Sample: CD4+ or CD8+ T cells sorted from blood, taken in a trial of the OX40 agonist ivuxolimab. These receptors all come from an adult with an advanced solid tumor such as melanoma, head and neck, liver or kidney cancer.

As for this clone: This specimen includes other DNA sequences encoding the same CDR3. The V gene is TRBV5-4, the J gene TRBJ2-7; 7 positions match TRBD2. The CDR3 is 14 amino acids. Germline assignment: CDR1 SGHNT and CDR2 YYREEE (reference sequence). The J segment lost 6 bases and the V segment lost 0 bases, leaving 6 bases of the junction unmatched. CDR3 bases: TGTGCCAGCAGCTTGGCCGGGGGGACGAGCGAGCAGTACTTC. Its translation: CASSLAGGTSEQYF.

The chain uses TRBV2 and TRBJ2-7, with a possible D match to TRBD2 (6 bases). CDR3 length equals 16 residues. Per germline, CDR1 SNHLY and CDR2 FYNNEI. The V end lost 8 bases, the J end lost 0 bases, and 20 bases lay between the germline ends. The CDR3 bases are TGTGCCAGCCGAGGTTTAGCGGCCCTAAGCTCCTACGAGCAGTACTTC. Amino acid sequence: CASRGLAALSSYEQYF.

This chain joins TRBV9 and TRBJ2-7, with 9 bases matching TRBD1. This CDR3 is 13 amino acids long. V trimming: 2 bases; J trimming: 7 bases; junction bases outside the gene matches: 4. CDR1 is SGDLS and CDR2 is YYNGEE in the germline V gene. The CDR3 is CASSVDRGSEQYF. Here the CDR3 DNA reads TGTGCCAGCAGCGTGGACAGGGGAAGTGAGCAGTACTTC.

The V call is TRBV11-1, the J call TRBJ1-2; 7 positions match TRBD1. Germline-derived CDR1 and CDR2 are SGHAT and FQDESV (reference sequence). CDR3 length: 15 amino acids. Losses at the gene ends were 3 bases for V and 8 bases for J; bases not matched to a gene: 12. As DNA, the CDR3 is TGTGCCAGCAGCTTCAACCGGGACAGATCGGACGGCTACACCTTC. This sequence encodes CASSFNRDRSDGYTF.

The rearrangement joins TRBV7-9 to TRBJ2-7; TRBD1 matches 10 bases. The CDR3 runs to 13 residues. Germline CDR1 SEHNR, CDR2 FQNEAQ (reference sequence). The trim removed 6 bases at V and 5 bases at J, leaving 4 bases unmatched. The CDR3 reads CASRTGQGNEQYF. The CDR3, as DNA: TGTGCCAGCAGGACGGGACAGGGGAACGAGCAGTACTTC. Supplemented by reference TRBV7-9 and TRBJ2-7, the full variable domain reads DTGVSQNPRHKITKRGQNVTFRCDPISEHNRLYWYRQTLGQGPEFLTYFQNEAQLEKSRLLSDRFSAERPKGSFSTLEIQRTEQGDSAMYLCASRTGQGNEQYFGPGTRLTVT.

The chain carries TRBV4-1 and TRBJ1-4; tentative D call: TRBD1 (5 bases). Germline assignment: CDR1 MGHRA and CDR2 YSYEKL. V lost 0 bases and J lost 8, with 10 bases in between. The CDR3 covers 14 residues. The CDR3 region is CASSQEGGMEKLFF. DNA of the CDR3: TGCGCCAGCAGCCAAGAGGGGGGGATGGAAAAACTGTTTTTT.

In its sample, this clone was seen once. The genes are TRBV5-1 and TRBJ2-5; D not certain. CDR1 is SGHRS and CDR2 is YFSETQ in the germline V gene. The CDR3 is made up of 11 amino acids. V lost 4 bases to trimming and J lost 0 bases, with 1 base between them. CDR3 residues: CASSNQETQYF. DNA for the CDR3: TGCGCCAGCAGCAACCAAGAGACCCAGTACTTC.

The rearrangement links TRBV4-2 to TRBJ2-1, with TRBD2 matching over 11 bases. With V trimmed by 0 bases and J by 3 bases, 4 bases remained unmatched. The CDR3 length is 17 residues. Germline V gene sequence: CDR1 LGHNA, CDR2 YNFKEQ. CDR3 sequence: CASSQEPSGGLYNEQFF. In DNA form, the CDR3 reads TGTGCCAGCAGCCAAGAACCTAGCGGGGGGCTCTACAATGAGCAGTTCTTC.